A single count supports the clone carrying this T cell receptor (beta chain). What it recognizes is unknown. One end of the junction is discordant with germline, which a read error may explain. CDR3 length equals 15 residues. Germline values: CDR1 SGHDT, CDR2 YYEEEE. This specimen comes from a study of CD8+ T cells in alopecia areata. Study in general: Treated patients were given oral tofacitinib, which was dosed at 5 to 10 mg twice daily. The authors scored treated patients' severity by affected scalp percentage. Findings of the study overall: With tofacitinib ongoing, many expanded lesional clones persisted in both scalp and blood.

In each case, RNA was isolated and then reverse transcribed into cDNA as the sequencing template. Assay used: immunoSEQ multiplex PCR; TCRdb lists only in-frame clones, some missing. The sample includes 90,000 to 100,000 clones, around 55% of them seen just once. Sample treatment: oral pan-JAK inhibitor, 5-10 mg twice daily. Alopecia areata patients provided lesional scalp punch biopsies and peripheral blood. The receptor comes from a human donor with alopecia areata. The J gene is TRBJ2-3, the V gene TRBV5-6, with TRBD2 matching 9 bases. This sample comprised CD8+ T cells sorted from blood, obtained at week 4, from a patient treated with tofacitinib. The CDR3, as DNA: TGTGCCAGCAGTTTGGGACTAGCCCCCAAGGATACGCAGTATTTT. Encoded protein: CASSLGLAPKDTQYF. The entire variable domain, with the rest obtained from reference TRBV5-6 and TRBJ2-3, is as follows: DAGVTQSPTHLIKTRGQQVTLRCSPKSGHDTVSWYQQALGQGPQFIFQYYEEEERQRGNFPDRFSGHQFPNYSSELNVNALLLGDSALYLCASSLGLAPKDTQYFGPGTRLTVL.